The 25 T cell receptor delta chains listed next were all sequenced from one sample in a study of delta chains in infants with herpesvirus infections. Reverse transcription of PBMC RNA used primers specific for the gamma and delta chains. With CATT, TCRdb re-called clones from the RT-PCR reads. Seen here are a few hundred delta-chain clones, around 60% observed once, and the top ten hold 27%. Sequencing was performed on peripheral blood, taken at time point 4 of longitudinal follow-up. These receptors came from a human donor who was a Ugandan infant, either HIV-exposed or HIV-unexposed (not recorded which).

This clone is large within its sample. The V call is TRDV2, the J call TRDJ2; TRDD3 aligns across 11 bases. This CDR3 is 16 amino acids long. V was pared by 3 bases and J by 0 bases, with 2 bases of the junction left unmatched. The germline CDR1 and CDR2 sequences are GEAIGNYY and EKD. Written as DNA, the CDR3 is TGTGCCTGTGACGTACTGGGGGATACTTTGACAGCACAACTCTTCTTT. It translates to CACDVLGDTLTAQLFF.

In the case of this clone: One base separates it from a far larger clone, so it is likely a read error. This sequence joins TRDV3 and TRDJ1; possibly TRDD2 or TRDD3 for D (7 bases each). CDR1 and CDR2 from the germline V gene are TVYSNPD and GDNSRS (reference sequence). The CDR3 loop spans 19 amino acids. Trimming removed 4 bases from V and 1 base from J, with 31 bases in between. The CDR3 DNA reads as TGTGCCTCTCCCCCTTCCTGCCGGGGGATGGCCAGAACCACCGATAAACTCATCTTT. This gives the protein CASPPSCRGMARTTDKLIF.

The chain carries TRDV1 and TRDJ2; 11 bases line up with TRDD3. J gave up 0 bases and V 9 bases, and 18 bases lay outside the gene matches. The CDR3 has 20 amino acids. Looked up from germline, CDR1 is TSWWSYY and CDR2 is QGS. In DNA form, the CDR3 reads TGTGCTCTCGGAACCCTCGGGACCTGGGGGATACCTCCTTTGACAGCACAACTCTTCTTT. Protein sequence: CALGTLGTWGIPPLTAQLFF.

The chain has TRDV2 and TRDJ3, with TRDD3 matching 10 bases. Germline lookup yields CDR1 GEAIGNYY and CDR2 EKD. The CDR3 has 21 amino acids. Trimming cost V 0 bases and J 0 bases; bases outside gene matches: 10. The CDR3 protein is CACDTVRLGDSGSWDTRQMFF. For the CDR3, the DNA is TGTGCCTGTGACACCGTAAGGCTGGGGGATAGCGGCTCCTGGGACACCCGACAGATGTTTTTC.

In its sample, this clone was seen a few times. This likely stems from a read error, as it lies one base from a far larger clone. The V call is TRDV1, the J call TRDJ1; TRDD2 is a possible D gene (5 bases). This CDR3 comprises 21 residues. The V gene lost 0 bases and the J gene lost 12 bases, with 38 bases spanning the gap. The germline CDR1 and CDR2 sequences are TSWWSYY and QGS. Here the CDR3 reads CALGELRPHGHLPYPVRDIIF. In nucleotides, the CDR3 is TGTGCTCTTGGGGAACTAAGACCCCACGGTCATTTGCCCTACCCAGTAAGGGACATCATCTTT.

Details on this clone: This likely came from a read error, as a far larger clone is one base away. This same CDR3 is encoded by further DNA sequences in the sample. The chain recombines TRDV1 with TRDJ1; 8 bases map to TRDD3. Germline lookup yields CDR1 TSWWSYY and CDR2 QGS. The CDR3 is 25 residues long. Trimming at V came to 2 bases and at J to 0 bases, leaving 32 bases not matched to a gene. The CDR3 protein is CALGEIVLRGDHTGGFLAYTDKLIF. The DNA of the CDR3 is TGTGCTCTTGGGGAAATAGTCCTACGAGGGGATCATACTGGGGGGTTTTTGGCGTACACCGATAAACTCATCTTT.

About this clone: A far larger clone is one nucleotide away, so this likely arose from a read error. This chain links TRDV1 with TRDJ4, with 13 bases aligning to TRDD3. The J call may be incorrect, as the DNA end agrees better with TRDJ1. Germline-derived CDR1 and CDR2 are TSWWSYY and QGS. The CDR3 is made up of 18 amino acids. The CDR3 DNA sequence: TGTGCTCTTGGGGAACTAGTACACTGGGGGATACGCGAGCATAAACTCATCTTT. This encodes CALGELVHWGIREHKLIF.

Turning to this clone: It differs at one base from a far larger clone, so likely a read error. The sample has other DNA sequences that encode this CDR3 too. The chain combines TRDV2 with TRDJ3; a weak D match, TRDD3 (6 bases). The V gene lost 3 bases and the J gene lost 0 bases, with 14 bases spanning the gap. CDR1 is GEAIGNYY and CDR2 is EKD in the germline V gene. CDR3 length: 18 residues. The CDR3 spells CACDVLGDSSWDTRQMFF. The CDR3 bases are TGTGCCTGTGACGTACTGGGTGATAGCTCCTGGGACACCCGACAGATGTTTTTC.

With respect to this clone: A single base is all that separates this from a far larger clone, so a read error is likely. Other DNA variants within this sample encode the same CDR3. The V gene is TRDV1, the J gene TRDJ1; maybe TRDD2 (9 bases). The CDR3 consists of 20 residues. V lost 0 bases and J 5 bases, leaving 28 bases between the germline ends. Germline V gene lookup returns CDR1 TSWWSYY and CDR2 QGS. The CDR3 region is CALGELPQAFLQGYADKLIF. The CDR3 nucleotides are TGTGCTCTTGGGGAACTCCCCCAAGCCTTCCTACAGGGATACGCTGATAAACTCATCTTT.

Of note for this clone: A far larger clone lies a single base away; this is likely a read error. The CDR3 coding sequence is TGTGCTCTTGGGAAACTAGTACACTGGGGGATACGCGGGCATAAACTCATCTTT. Translated, it gives CALGKLVHWGIRGHKLIF. The chain carries TRDV1 and TRDJ1, with 13 bases identical to TRDD3. Germline V gives CDR1 TSWWSYY, CDR2 QGS. CDR3 length: 18 residues.

About this clone itself: A read error is the likely source, as a far larger clone sits one nucleotide away. The sample holds other DNA sequences that translate to the same CDR3. J is TRDJ1 and V is TRDV1, with 7 bases aligning to TRDD3. The CDR3 covers 21 residues. CDR1 is TSWWSYY and CDR2 is QGS in the germline V gene. The CDR3 DNA reads as TGCGCTCTTGGGGAGCTCCGTCTTCTCGCCGTACTGGGGACGGACACCGATAAACTCATCTTT. Translated, it gives CALGELRLLAVLGTDTDKLIF.

This clone is labeled large. Other DNA variants within this sample encode the same CDR3. The chain recombines TRDV1 with TRDJ1; 10 bases agree with TRDD3. Germline CDR1 is TSWWSYY and CDR2 is QGS. V lost 0 bases to trimming and J lost 10 bases; unmatched junction nucleotides: 20. CDR3 length equals 19 residues. The CDR3 sequence is CALGELPYRVLGDWIGLIF. The DNA of the CDR3 is TGTGCTCTTGGGGAACTTCCCTACAGGGTACTGGGGGATTGGATCGGACTCATCTTT.

This clone rates as large (0.1 to 1%). The sample holds other DNA sequences that translate to the same CDR3. The chain combines TRDV1 with TRDJ1, with D tentatively TRDD2 or TRDD3 (5 bases each). The CDR3 has 18 amino acids. V was trimmed by 3 bases and J by 0 bases, leaving 20 bases between them. Germline loops: CDR1 TSWWSYY, CDR2 QGS. In nucleotides, the CDR3 is TGTGCTCTTGGGGACTGGATAATCCTAGACTTCTACACCGATAAACTCATCTTT. Translation: CALGDWIILDFYTDKLIF.

The sample holds one count of this clone. This chain connects TRDV1 to TRDJ1; tentative D call: TRDD3 (6 bases). In germline, CDR1 is TSWWSYY, CDR2 QGS. Trimming removed 4 bases from V and 0 bases from J, with 30 bases in between. CDR3 length: 21 residues. CDR3 loop: CALGGLRLLAVLGTDTDKLIF. CDR3 in DNA: TGTGCTCTTGGGGGGCTCCGTCTTCTCGCCGTGCTGGGGACGGACACCGATAAACTCATCTTT.

As regards this clone: Given a far larger clone just one base away, this is likely a sequencing read error. V usage is TRDV3 and J usage is TRDJ1; maybe TRDD3 (5 bases). Germline values: CDR1 TVYSNPD, CDR2 GDNSRS (reference sequence). The CDR3 covers 12 residues. Between the trimmed V and J ends, which lost 4 bases and 11 bases, there was a span of 20 bases. The CDR3: CACATVGTRLIF. Here the CDR3 DNA reads TGTGCCTGTGCTACAGTGGGGACGAGGCTCATCTTT.

As concerns this clone: This sequence is one base from a far larger clone and is likely a read error. V is TRDV1 and J is TRDJ1; tentatively, D is TRDD2 or TRDD3 (6 bases each). CDR1 TSWWSYY and CDR2 QGS come from the germline V gene. Trimming took 1 base from V and 7 from J, leaving 31 bases between them. CDR3 length: 20 amino acids. The CDR3 region has the DNA TGTGCTCTTGGGGAACCTTCCTGCTGTCTACTGGGCGCTACGGAGTCTAAACTCATCTTT. Translation gives CALGEPSCCLLGATESKLIF.

A note on this clone: A far larger clone is only one base removed, so a read error is likely. This rearrangement joins TRDV2 to TRDJ3, with 11 bases that match TRDD3. This CDR3 region has 19 residues. Germline CDR1 and CDR2: GEAIGNYY and EKD. The CDR3 coding sequence is TGTGCCTGTGACAAAGTACTGGGGGATAGCTCCTGGGACACCCAACAGATGTTTTTC. Its translation: CACDKVLGDSSWDTQQMFF.

A word on this clone: This sequence is one base from a far larger clone and is likely a read error. The chain employs TRDV1 and TRDJ1; 12 bases match TRDD3. Trimming cost V 2 bases and J 0 bases; bases outside gene matches: 16. The CDR3 is 21 residues long. CDR1 and CDR2 (germline): TSWWSYY, QGS. The CDR3 DNA reads as TGTGCTCTTGGGGAAGACACCAGCTGGGGGATACGTAGGCCGTACACCGATAAACTCATCTTT. This gives the protein CALGEDTSWGIRRPYTDKLIF.

A few counts support this clone. A far bigger clonotype differs at one base, so this is likely a read error. The gene calls are TRDV2 and TRDJ2; 10 nucleotides align to TRDD3. This CDR3 has 16 amino acids. CDR1 and CDR2 from the germline V gene are GEAIGNYY and EKD. The trim removed 3 bases at V and 0 bases at J, leaving 3 bases unmatched. This CDR3 reads CACDVLGDALTAQLFF. As DNA, the CDR3 is TGTGCCTGTGACGTACTGGGGGATGCTTTGACAGCACAACTCTTCTTT.

This clone was found a few times. Since a far larger clone is one base different, this is likely a read error. The chain links TRDV2 to TRDJ1, with 7 bases fitting TRDD3. Trimming removed 0 bases from V and 1 base from J; junction bases left unmatched: 1. CDR1 GEAIGNYY and CDR2 EKD come from the germline V gene. CDR3 size: 14 residues. The CDR3 sequence: CACDTLGGTDKLIF. Here the CDR3 DNA reads TGTGCCTGTGACACCCTGGGGGGCACCGATAAACTCATCTTT.

As for this clone: With a much larger clone just one base away, this may be a read error. The CDR3 coding sequence is TGTGCCTGTGACGTTTACTGGGGGAGACAGGGACTCATCTTT. Translating gives CACDVYWGRQGLIF. The gene calls are TRDV2 and TRDJ1, with 9 bases aligning to TRDD3. The CDR3 is made up of 14 amino acids. The V gene end was trimmed by 3 bases and the J gene end by 10 bases; junction bases not matched to a gene: 11. The germline V gene has CDR1 GEAIGNYY and CDR2 EKD.

This clone was detected once. This chain connects TRDV2 to TRDJ1; 10 bases agree with TRDD3. CDR1 is GEAIGNYY, CDR2 EKD, per germline. Trimming at V came to 4 bases and at J to 2 bases, leaving 6 bases not matched to a gene. This CDR3 is built from 15 residues. CDR3 sequence reads: CACEPLLGDTDKLIF. CDR3 DNA: TGTGCCTGTGAGCCCCTACTGGGGGATACCGATAAACTCATCTTT.

Comments on this clone: A far bigger clonotype differs at one base, so this is likely a read error. The V call is TRDV1, the J call TRDJ1, with D maybe TRDD3 (6 bases). The CDR3 has 21 amino acids. Trimming cost V 2 bases and J 0 bases, with 28 bases left between them. The germline CDR1 and CDR2 sequences are TSWWSYY and QGS. CDR3 sequence: CALGEGTSWVIRRPYTDKLIF. In nucleotides, the CDR3 is TGTGCTCTTGGGGAAGGCACCAGCTGGGTGATACGTAGGCCGTACACCGATAAACTCATCTTT.

In regard to this clone: A far larger clone differs by one base, so this is likely a read error. J is TRDJ3 and V is TRAV23/DV6; 12 positions agree with TRDD3. This CDR3 has 20 residues. Germline values: CDR1 NTAFDY, CDR2 IRPDVSE (reference sequence). This CDR3 is CAGPPQRLGDTSWDPRQMFF. CDR3 DNA: TGTGCTGGGCCGCCCCAAAGACTGGGGGATACATCCTGGGACCCCCGACAGATGTTTTTC. The whole variable domain, filled in from reference TRAV23/DV6 and TRDJ3, reads QQQVKQSPQSLIVQKGGISIINCAYENTAFDYFPWYQQFPGKGPALLIAIRPDVSEKKEGRFTISFNKSAKQFSLHIMDSQPGDSATYFCAGPPQRLGDTSWDPRQMFFGTGIKLFVEP.

This clone was counted between two and nine times. A far larger clone is one nucleotide away, so this likely arose from a read error. The chain couples TRDV1 to TRDJ1, with D possibly matching TRDD2 (5 bases). CDR3 length: 21 amino acids. Germline assignment: CDR1 TSWWSYY and CDR2 QGS. V was clipped by 0 bases and J by 12 bases, with 38 bases between them. CDR3 nucleotide sequence: TGTGCTCTTGGGGAACTAAGACCCCACGGTCATTTGCCCTACCCAGGAATGGACATCATCTTT. Translation gives CALGELRPHGHLPYPGMDIIF.